This T cell receptor beta chain was captured by sequencing in a study of shared clonotypes between healthy human individuals (dated by TCRdb to the early 2020s). As for the study more broadly: The cohort comprised a couple of women and three men aged 18 to 49 years. Per donor, three plates each were used for CD4 naive and CD4 memory, two for CD8 naive, and one for CD8 memory. The study deeply sequenced blood TCR repertoires of five healthy adults to estimate repertoire size and the extent of clonotype sharing between individuals. Libraries were prepared and TCR repertoires were sequenced by different laboratories using diverse techniques, in order to increase sequencing depth and limit assay-specific biases. Per donor, leukapheresis produced somewhere between about 0.94 and 9.5 billion PBMCs.

Trimming removed 6 bases from V and 0 bases from J, leaving 15 bases between the germline ends. Reading from cysteine to phenylalanine, the CDR3 counts 16 amino acids. Only the CDR3 portion is preserved as DNA: 48 bases, with reading frame beginning at the first base. CDR1 and CDR2 (WNHNN, SYGVQD) derive from the germline V gene (reference sequence). About this clone: This receptor's antigen is unknown. Nothing much larger sits one base from this clone, and base qualities are not available.

Using the deep immunoSEQ assay, multiplex PCR amplified TCR CDR3 regions from genomic DNA. Extracted genomic DNA from each cell subset was distributed evenly across all wells of several immunoSEQ 96-well plates, and each plate was treated as a replicate. Each replicate PCR for sorted subsets received roughly 200 ng genomic DNA, equal to about 30,000 T cell genomes. Purified libraries were quantified with a Qubit 3.0 fluorometer, sized on a Bioanalyzer 2100, and re-quantified with the KAPA Library Quantification kit. Every immunoSEQ 96-well plate was sequenced on a separate single-read 150-cycle Illumina NextSeq 550 flow cell. The original pipeline was this. Because the immunoSEQ output held only junctional sequences and lacked quality scores, the filtering could not match the filtering applied to full-length reads. Sequences were annotated with PyIR, a Python wrapper for IgBLAST v1.9, using IMGT germline references to assign V/J genes and CDR3. Reads were filtered out if the reads had weak V/J assignments (E-value above 1e-6), no CDR3, stop codons, out-of-frame junctions, or ambiguous translated residues. V3J clonotypes were defined by identical inferred V gene, J gene, and CDR3 amino acid sequence. The percentage overlap between two repertoires was calculated by dividing the number of shared unique clonotypes by the size of the smaller repertoire. RTK rarefaction, the Chao1 estimator, and Recon v2.1 estimates of unobserved clonotypes were used to assess repertoire richness. Generation probabilities for all TCRbeta clonotypes obtained by the gDNA method from four donors were computed using OLGA. TCRdb took over this immuneACCESS table, retaining in-frame rearrangements with V and J assigned. Such tables are incomplete; in checked studies, under half of the missing clones stem from an unresolved V gene, and the remainder is unexplained. V and J calls and clone size are copied from that table; D and trimming were computed from the DNA. The sample profile shows a few million clones; 85% to 95% of them were found once. The top ten clones comprise 0.37% of the sample.

The donors were healthy, HIV-negative adults with no recently reported acute infections or vaccinations. Only Caucasian adults living in Nashville, Tennessee, USA were represented among the donors. CD4+ T cells were enriched by magnetic negative selection, after which naive cells were positively selected on CD45RA and the negative fraction was taken as the memory subset. Blood was collected by leukapheresis, and PBMCs were isolated by Ficoll-Histopaque density gradient centrifugation and then cryopreserved in liquid nitrogen vapor phase. Analytical flow cytometry was used to check the purity and quantity of each magnetically sorted T cell population. Each sorted fraction had its genomic DNA isolated and then quantified by UV absorbance on a Nanodrop 2000c. General conclusions and limits of the study: The genetic and exposure-history diversity represented was limited by the small number of donors. Rarefaction of sorted-subset datasets indicated incomplete sequencing despite the large sequencing depth. Across a handful of donors, approximately 5% of naive CD4, roughly 3.8% of naive CD8, 2.3% of memory CD4, and approximately 0.42% of memory CD8 clonotypes were shared. Sampling was restricted to blood, and TCR repertoires in tissue are likely to differ from TCR repertoires in blood. Higher generation probabilities were observed for clonotypes shared by all four sorted-subset donors than for non-shared clonotypes. Estimated clonotype richness was generally larger for naive than for memory subsets. Based on pairwise subsampling, the degree of clonotype sharing among donors was expected to be affected by sequencing depth.

The sequence was collected from a man between 18 and 29 years old in good health. Some clones in this sample may be carry-over from other donors' samples. The source material was naive CD4+ T cells from PBMCs. In the paper's terms, the cell subset or site label means: CD45RA+ positively selected. The chain is assembled from TRBV10-1 and TRBJ1-5; the best D guess is TRBD1, with 5 bases matching. The CDR3 is CASSGGMDLSNQPQHF. The DNA is TGCGCCAGCAGCGGGGGGATGGACCTTAGCAATCAGCCCCAGCATTTT.